This T cell receptor (beta chain) was profiled in a study of regulatory T cells in long-lasting Graves disease. Study overall: Graves' patients (newly diagnosed) had been on antithyroid drugs under 3 months.

V was clipped by 0 bases and J by 3 bases, with 8 bases between them. This CDR3 is 14 amino acids long. CDR1 and CDR2 (germline): MDHEN, SYDVKM. Specified time point: newly diagnosed GD, antithyroid drugs for less than 3 months. From PBMCs, RNA was extracted and then used to make the TCR library. At least ten counts were recorded for this clonotype. Researchers made TCR beta libraries by using iRepertoire HTBI primers and running Arm-PCR on CDR3 regions. Original data processing: Identified segments across samples numbered roughly 60 TRBV and over 13 TRBJ. MiXCR, run by TCRdb on the multiplex PCR reads, gives a single entry per CDR3 protein. None of the V and J calls come from the authors' own analysis; TCRdb made them. The sample has about 330,000 distinct CDR3 sequences; 16% are singletons. These records were also assigned to another study, of T cells in Graves' hyperthyroidism and ophthalmopathy.

V is TRBV28 and J is TRBJ1-1, with no clear D. Sequenced material: peripheral blood mononuclear cells (PBMCs), taken at new diagnosis, from a patient treated with antithyroid drugs. This TCR derives from a woman in her late teens or twenties with Graves disease. The chain's CDR3 is CASSLWGFDTEAFF. In DNA, the CDR3 is TGTGCCAGCAGTTTATGGGGTTTCGACACTGAAGCTTTCTTT.